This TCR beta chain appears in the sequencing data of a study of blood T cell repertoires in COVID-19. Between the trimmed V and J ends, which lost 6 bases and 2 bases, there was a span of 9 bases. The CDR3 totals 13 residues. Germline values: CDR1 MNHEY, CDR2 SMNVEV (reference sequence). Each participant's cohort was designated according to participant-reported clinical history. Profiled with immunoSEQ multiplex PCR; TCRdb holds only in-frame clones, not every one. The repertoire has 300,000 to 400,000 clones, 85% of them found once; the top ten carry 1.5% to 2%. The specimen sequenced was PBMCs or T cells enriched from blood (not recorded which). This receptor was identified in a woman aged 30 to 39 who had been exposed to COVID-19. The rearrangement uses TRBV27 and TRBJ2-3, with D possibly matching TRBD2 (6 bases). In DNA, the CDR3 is TGTGCCAGCAGAGGACTATTCACAGATACGCAGTATTTT. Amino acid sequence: CASRGLFTDTQYF.